This is a list of T cell receptor beta chains from one sample in a study of blood T cell repertoires in COVID-19. Only in-frame clones appear in the TCRdb table, and some are missing; sequencing was by immunoSEQ multiplex PCR. The sample has about 130,000 clones; about 82% are singletons. The specimen sequenced was peripheral blood. Every receptor here comes from a human donor in a cohort sampled during active COVID-19. Each CDR3 is given with its conserved first and last residue. The D gene is left open where the match is weak. Clone size is shown for a subset of rows, as once, few, many or a class of expanded clone.

V	size	J	D	CDR3	DNA
TRBV6-4	.	TRBJ2-3	TRBD2	CASSDGAGVGNTQYF	TGTGCCAGCAGTGACGGAGCGGGAGTGGGGAATACGCAGTATTTT
TRBV14	once	TRBJ2-7	.	CASSQERGTYEQYF	TGTGCCAGCAGCCAAGAACGAGGGACCTACGAGCAGTACTTC
TRBV6-5	.	TRBJ1-5	.	CASSQGNQPQHF	TGTGCCAGCAGCCAGGGAAATCAGCCCCAGCATTTT
TRBV6-5	.	TRBJ2-1	TRBD2	CASRGGRGDEQFF	TGTGCCAGCAGGGGTGGGAGGGGCGATGAGCAGTTCTTC
TRBV15	.	TRBJ2-2	TRBD1	CATSAIDRGFFGELFF	TGTGCCACCAGCGCCATCGACAGGGGTTTTTTCGGGGAGCTGTTTTTT
TRBV19	few	TRBJ1-1	.	CASSLTGLGTEAFF	TGTGCCAGTAGCCTAACAGGGTTAGGCACTGAAGCTTTCTTT
TRBV6-4	.	TRBJ2-2	.	CASSDSRSTGELFF	TGTGCCAGCAGTGACTCGAGATCTACCGGGGAGCTGTTTTTT
TRBV11-3	.	TRBJ2-1	.	CASSFGFSYNEQFF	TGTGCCAGCAGCTTTGGCTTCTCCTACAATGAGCAGTTCTTC
TRBV30	.	TRBJ1-4	.	CAWSVQWQKLFF	TGTGCCTGGAGTGTACAGTGGCAGAAACTGTTTTTT
TRBV28	.	TRBJ2-1	.	CASSLAGIVNEQFF	TGTGCCAGCAGTTTAGCGGGAATTGTTAATGAGCAGTTCTTC
TRBV5-1	.	TRBJ2-1	TRBD1	CASKGGQRSNEQFF	TGCGCCAGCAAAGGGGGACAGCGCTCCAATGAGCAGTTCTTC
TRBV11-3	once	TRBJ2-7	TRBD2	CASSSSAGTSGPRVVQYF	TGTGCCAGCAGCTCGAGCGCCGGGACTAGCGGTCCGCGGGTGGTGCAGTACTTC
TRBV7-2	.	TRBJ1-1	.	CASRQQGRNEAFF	TGTGCCAGCCGACAACAGGGCAGAAATGAGGCTTTCTTT
TRBV6-4	.	TRBJ2-1	.	CASSDSFRGGEQFF	TGTGCCAGCAGTGACTCGTTTAGGGGTGGTGAGCAGTTCTTC
TRBV5-4	.	TRBJ2-1	.	CASSLGRDSMQNEQFF	TGTGCCAGCAGCCTTGGGCGGGACTCCATGCAGAATGAGCAGTTCTTC
TRBV7-9	.	TRBJ1-3	.	CASIPTRGSSSGNTIYF	TGTGCCAGCATCCCGACACGGGGTTCGTCGTCTGGAAACACCATATATTTT
TRBV7-9	.	TRBJ1-3	.	CASSFPTSSGNTIYF	TGTGCCAGCAGCTTCCCGACTTCCTCTGGAAACACCATATATTTT
TRBV27	.	TRBJ2-1	TRBD1	CASSIYRDRVPNEQFF	TGTGCCAGCAGTATATACCGGGACAGGGTCCCCAATGAGCAGTTCTTC
TRBV6-5	.	TRBJ2-3	.	CASRQQGPSTDTQYF	TGTGCCAGCAGACAACAGGGCCCCTCCACAGATACGCAGTATTTT
TRBV30	.	TRBJ2-1	TRBD1	CAWSLTGGAGDEQFF	TGTGCCTGGAGTCTTACAGGGGGCGCCGGGGATGAGCAGTTCTTC
TRBV4-1	.	TRBJ2-1	.	CASSQSPGDSYNEQFF	TGCGCCAGCAGCCAATCACCAGGGGACTCCTACAATGAGCAGTTCTTC
TRBV9	.	TRBJ2-6	TRBD1	CASSVGQGPGANVLTF	TGTGCCAGCAGCGTGGGACAGGGTCCCGGGGCCAACGTCCTGACTTTC
TRBV11-2	.	TRBJ1-2	.	CASSLDRGSYGYTF	TGTGCCAGCAGCTTAGACAGGGGATCCTATGGCTACACCTTC
TRBV5-1	.	TRBJ2-1	TRBD2	CASSLWREGNEQFF	TGCGCCAGCAGCTTGTGGCGGGAGGGGAATGAGCAGTTCTTC
TRBV27	.	TRBJ2-7	TRBD1	CASSATTGSYEQYF	TGTGCCAGCAGTGCTACGACAGGGTCCTACGAGCAGTACTTC
TRBV24-1	once	TRBJ2-3	.	CATSGSLGLADSTDTQYF	TGTGCCACCAGTGGGTCCCTTGGCCTAGCCGATAGCACAGATACGCAGTATTTT
TRBV5-1	.	TRBJ2-3	TRBD1	CASSVRDSRTDTQYF	TGCGCCAGCAGCGTCCGGGACAGCCGCACAGATACGCAGTATTTT
TRBV7-2	.	TRBJ1-6	.	CASTRQGGNSPLHF	TGTGCCAGTACGCGGCAGGGCGGAAATTCACCCCTCCACTTT
TRBV19	once	TRBJ2-1	.	CASRTAVSSYNEQFF	TGTGCCAGTCGAACAGCGGTTAGCTCCTACAATGAGCAGTTCTTC
TRBV5-4	.	TRBJ1-4	TRBD1	CASSYTGDNEKLFF	TGTGCCAGCAGCTATACAGGGGACAATGAAAAACTGTTTTTT
TRBV5-1	.	TRBJ2-2	TRBD1	CASSWDRGGGELFF	TGCGCCAGCAGCTGGGACAGAGGGGGCGGGGAGCTGTTTTTT